These T cell receptor beta chains were read from a single sample in a study of cytomegalovirus exposure and HLA in healthy donors. The data were produced by immunoSEQ multiplex PCR, yet TCRdb's version contains in-frame clones alone and is incomplete. The repertoire has over 150,000 clones, around 80% of them found once; the top ten carry about 4.9%. The sequencing sample was made of PBMCs. The receptors derive from a male donor in good health and CMV-seronegative. CDR3s include the opening cysteine and the closing phenylalanine or tryptophan. A D gene is named only where the DNA matches it firmly. Expanded clones get a size class; other rows say once, few or many, or leave the size out.

CDR3 protein	CDR3 DNA	D gene	J gene	V gene	clone size
CASTPTGSNQPQHF	TGTGCCAGCACCCCAACCGGGTCCAATCAGCCCCAGCATTTT	NA	TRBJ1-5	TRBV6-6	NA
CASSAVPRTGYEQFF	TGTGCCAGCAGTGCCGTACCTCGCACGGGTTATGAGCAGTTCTTC	NA	TRBJ2-1	TRBV25-1	NA
CASSVRPGQGRADTQYF	TGTGCCAGCAGTGTACGCCCCGGACAGGGAAGGGCAGATACGCAGTATTTT	TRBD1	TRBJ2-3	TRBV25-1	NA
CASRLLAGSQETQYF	TGTGCCAGCAGGTTACTAGCGGGTTCACAAGAGACCCAGTACTTC	TRBD2	TRBJ2-5	TRBV6-1	NA
CSVGEYGYTF	TGCAGCGTTGGCGAGTATGGCTACACCTTC	NA	TRBJ1-2	TRBV29-1	NA
CASRPGLITEAFF	TGTGCCAGCAGACCAGGACTGATCACTGAAGCTTTCTTT	NA	TRBJ1-1	TRBV13	NA
CASSPSGVSYNEQFF	TGTGCCAGCAGCCCAAGCGGGGTCTCCTACAATGAGCAGTTCTTC	TRBD2	TRBJ2-1	TRBV11-2	once
CASTIDRGSSYEQYF	TGTGCCAGCACCATCGACAGGGGAAGCTCCTACGAGCAGTACTTC	TRBD1	TRBJ2-7	TRBV6-5	NA
CASSPRRGENYGYTF	TGTGCCAGCAGCCCGAGACGGGGGGAAAACTATGGCTACACCTTC	NA	TRBJ1-2	TRBV5-4	NA
CASSQTSGSGQETQYF	TGCGCCAGCAGCCAGACTAGCGGGAGTGGGCAAGAGACCCAGTACTTC	TRBD2	TRBJ2-5	TRBV5-1	NA
CASSPLAGPTYEQYF	TGTGCCAGCAGCCCCCTAGCGGGACCCACCTACGAGCAGTACTTC	TRBD2	TRBJ2-7	TRBV7-9	many
CASSLEKGINIQYF	TGTGCCAGCAGTTTGGAGAAGGGGATAAACATTCAGTACTTC	NA	TRBJ2-4	TRBV28	NA
CASSGQPMNTEAFF	TGCGCCAGCAGCGGACAGCCTATGAACACTGAAGCTTTCTTT	NA	TRBJ1-1	TRBV5-1	NA
CARFRDGGYGYTF	TGTGCCCGTTTCCGGGACGGGGGCTATGGCTACACCTTC	NA	TRBJ1-2	TRBV30	once
CASTPGTGNNEQFF	TGTGCCAGCACCCCGGGGACAGGGAACAATGAGCAGTTCTTC	TRBD1	TRBJ2-1	TRBV7-3	NA
CASSILGGTDTQYF	TGTGCCAGCAGCATCTTGGGGGGTACAGATACGCAGTATTTT	NA	TRBJ2-3	TRBV6-1	NA
CASSAGSEANVLTF	TGCGCCAGCAGTGCCGGGTCGGAGGCCAACGTCCTGACTTTC	NA	TRBJ2-6	TRBV5-1	NA
CASSPGTSGSEEQYF	TGTGCCAGCAGCCCAGGGACTAGCGGGAGCGAAGAGCAGTACTTC	TRBD2	TRBJ2-7	TRBV7-9	NA
CASSGDRYTGELFF	TGTGCCAGCAGCGGAGACAGATACACCGGGGAGCTGTTTTTT	NA	TRBJ2-2	TRBV2	NA
CASSIIKHNSPLHF	TGTGCCAGTAGTATAATCAAGCATAATTCACCCCTCCACTTT	NA	TRBJ1-6	TRBV19	NA
CASSYSGDRRIYEQYF	TGTGCCAGCAGTTACTCTGGGGACAGGCGAATCTACGAGCAGTACTTC	TRBD1	TRBJ2-7	TRBV6-5	NA
CASSLRLRGGNQPQHF	TGTGCCAGCAGTTTACGTTTAAGGGGTGGCAATCAGCCCCAGCATTTT	NA	TRBJ1-5	TRBV27	NA
CASSQDLHSDGYTF	TGTGCCAGCAGCCAAGATCTCCACTCTGATGGCTACACCTTC	NA	TRBJ1-2	TRBV14	once
CASSPGDRESYEQYF	TGTGCCAGCAGCCCGGGGGACAGGGAGTCCTATGAGCAGTACTTC	TRBD1	TRBJ2-7	TRBV7-3	NA
CASSPGLVATNEQFF	TGTGCCAGCAGCCCCGGACTAGTTGCTACCAATGAGCAGTTCTTC	TRBD2	TRBJ2-1	TRBV7-3	NA
CASRSGKTGSVGNTIYF	TGTGCCAGCAGATCAGGGAAGACAGGGAGCGTCGGAAACACCATATATTTT	TRBD1	TRBJ1-3	TRBV7-9	NA
CASSPRLAGGRADTQYF	TGTGCCAGCTCACCACGGCTAGCGGGGGGCCGCGCAGATACGCAGTATTTT	TRBD2	TRBJ2-3	TRBV18	NA
CASSLGDFYEQYF	TGTGCCAGCAGTCTTGGGGACTTTTACGAGCAGTACTTC	NA	TRBJ2-7	TRBV6-5	NA
CASMGYQNTGELFF	TGTGCCAGCATGGGCTACCAGAACACCGGGGAGCTGTTTTTT	NA	TRBJ2-2	TRBV6-5	NA
CASSFGGPGETQYF	TGCGCCAGCAGCTTTGGCGGGCCTGGGGAGACCCAGTACTTC	NA	TRBJ2-5	TRBV5-1	NA
CASTMSGVLTGELFF	TGTGCCAGCACCATGTCGGGGGTTCTCACCGGGGAGCTGTTTTTT	NA	TRBJ2-2	TRBV28	NA
CASTRDRGGTGELFF	TGTGCCAGCACCAGGGACAGGGGGGGGACCGGGGAGCTGTTTTTT	TRBD1	TRBJ2-2	TRBV6-5	NA
CAWSAGEGEQFF	TGTGCCTGGAGTGCAGGGGAGGGTGAGCAGTTCTTC	NA	TRBJ2-1	TRBV30	once
CAIAGGINQPQHF	TGTGCCATCGCAGGGGGCATCAATCAGCCCCAGCATTTT	TRBD1	TRBJ1-5	TRBV19	NA
CASSGDRDQPQHF	TGTGCCAGCAGTGGGGACAGGGATCAGCCCCAGCATTTT	TRBD1	TRBJ1-5	TRBV6-5	few
CASSQVGTGTYEQYF	TGCGCCAGCAGCCAAGTCGGCACAGGTACCTACGAGCAGTACTTC	NA	TRBJ2-7	TRBV4-1	NA
CASSFGAREGYEQYF	TGTGCCAGCAGTTTTGGGGCTAGAGAAGGCTACGAGCAGTACTTC	NA	TRBJ2-7	TRBV28	NA
CASSRKAGEETQYF	TGTGCCAGCAGTCGGAAAGCGGGGGAAGAGACCCAGTACTTC	TRBD2	TRBJ2-5	TRBV5-6	NA
CSAKRNLQPF	TGCAGTGCGAAGAGGAACCTCCAGCCTTTT	NA	TRBJ1-5	TRBV20-1	NA
CASSPTRGRANYGYTF	TGTGCCAGCAGTCCGACGAGAGGGAGGGCTAACTATGGCTACACCTTC	NA	TRBJ1-2	TRBV25-1	NA
CASSRTGGAATNEKLFF	TGCGCCAGCAGCAGAACAGGGGGCGCTGCAACTAATGAAAAACTGTTTTTT	TRBD1	TRBJ1-4	TRBV5-1	once
CASSVEGANTGELFF	TGTGCCAGCAGCGTAGAGGGGGCGAACACCGGGGAGCTGTTTTTT	NA	TRBJ2-2	TRBV9	NA
CASISYGTGNNEQYF	TGTGCCAGCATCTCTTACGGGACAGGGAATAACGAGCAGTACTTC	TRBD1	TRBJ2-7	TRBV28	NA
CASSPGTGGYEQYF	TGCGCCAGCAGCCCTGGGACAGGGGGCTACGAGCAGTACTTC	TRBD1	TRBJ2-7	TRBV7-6	once
CASSPTTGGFGTEAFF	TGTGCCAGCTCACCAACGACAGGGGGTTTCGGTACTGAAGCTTTCTTT	TRBD1	TRBJ1-1	TRBV18	NA
CASRGTGVGGYTF	TGTGCCAGCAGAGGGACAGGGGTCGGAGGCTACACCTTC	TRBD1	TRBJ1-2	TRBV6-1	NA